What follows are 8 T cell receptor beta chains derived from one specimen sequenced in a study of T-cell reconstitution after alpha-beta-depleted transplantation in children. The TCRbeta library was prepared with unique molecular identifiers. TCRdb reprocessed the PCR reads with MiXCR, giving one entry per CDR3 protein. The data hold about 980,000 distinct CDR3 sequences, with about 29% observed a single time. The material sequenced was PBMCs, mostly from graft donor cells, taken 360 days after TCRalphabeta/CD19-depleted stem cell transplant. These receptors came from a boy in the first two years of life who had a stem cell transplant for SCID, so the T cells may come from the graft donor.

This clonotype turned up a few times. This chain connects TRBV6-5 to TRBJ2-4; D remains ambiguous. The CDR3 runs to 13 residues. Germline V gene data show CDR1 as MNHEY and CDR2 as SVGAGI. V was pared by 7 bases and J by 0 bases, with 7 bases between. CDR3 region: CASKPVAKNIQYF. The CDR3 DNA reads as TGTGCCAGCAAACCTGTAGCCAAAAACATTCAGTACTTC.

The table lists this clonotype with a few counts. The chain is built from TRBV27 and TRBJ2-7; 9 bases line up with TRBD1. The V and J ends lost 10 bases and 7 bases, in that order; junction bases with no gene match: 14. Germline V CDR1 and CDR2: MNHEY, SMNVEV (reference sequence). The length of the CDR3 is 14 residues. This CDR3 reads CATTRDRASVEQYF. CDR3 nucleotide sequence: TGTGCCACCACCCGGGACAGGGCGTCGGTGGAGCAGTACTTC.

There are many counts of this clonotype. J is TRBJ2-7 and V is TRBV11-2, with 9 bases aligning to TRBD1. The trim removed 1 base at V and 5 bases at J, leaving 6 bases unmatched. Germline V gene sequence: CDR1 SGHAT, CDR2 FQNNGV. The CDR3 is 15 residues long. In nucleotides, the CDR3 is TGTGCCAGCAGCTTAGTCCGGACAGGGGCCCACGAGCAGTACTTC. As protein: CASSLVRTGAHEQYF.

The J gene is TRBJ2-1, the V gene TRBV12-3 or TRBV12-4; 10 bases are shared with TRBD2. The CDR3 runs to 17 residues. V dropped 3 bases and J dropped 10; count of bases not matched to a gene: 15. Here the CDR3 reads CASSFQAPSGGSGEQFF. For the CDR3, the DNA is TGTGCCAGCAGTTTTCAGGCTCCTAGCGGGGGCTCTGGAGAGCAGTTCTTC.

This clonotype was counted a few times. V is TRBV12-3 or TRBV12-4 and J is TRBJ2-2; no reliable D call. This CDR3 is built from 17 residues. V lost 6 bases to trimming and J lost 0 bases, with 17 bases between them. CDR3 nucleotides: TGTGCCAGCAGGCACCGTCGGGTCCTCGCGAACACCGGGGAGCTGTTTTTT. Protein product: CASRHRRVLANTGELFF.

The rearrangement joins TRBV20-1 to TRBJ2-1, with a possible D match to TRBD1 (6 bases). CDR1 and CDR2 (germline): DFQATT, SNEGSKA (reference sequence). V was clipped by 7 bases and J by 5 bases, with 21 bases between them. The CDR3 totals 15 residues. CDR3 DNA: TGCAGTGAGAAACCCTACAGGGTAACAAACAATGAGCAGTTCTTC. Its translation is CSEKPYRVTNNEQFF.

This sequence joins TRBV4-1 and TRBJ1-6; perhaps TRBD1 as D (6 bases). Germline V lookup: CDR1 MGHRA, CDR2 YSYEKL. This CDR3 comprises 17 residues. V dropped 4 bases and J dropped 0 bases, with 13 bases sitting between them. The CDR3 DNA reads TGCGCCAGCAGCCGGATACAGGGCGTCTCCTATAATTCACCCCTCCACTTT. It yields the protein CASSRIQGVSYNSPLHF.

This clonotype has just a few counts. The J gene is TRBJ2-7, the V gene TRBV4-3, with 8 bases lining up with TRBD2. CDR3 length equals 15 residues. Germline V gene lookup returns CDR1 LGHNA and CDR2 YSLEER. V lost 3 bases to trimming and J lost 4 bases; unmatched junction nucleotides: 8. The CDR3 is CASSQGAGDPYEQYF. CDR3 DNA: TGCGCCAGCAGCCAGGGAGCGGGGGACCCGTACGAGCAGTACTTC.